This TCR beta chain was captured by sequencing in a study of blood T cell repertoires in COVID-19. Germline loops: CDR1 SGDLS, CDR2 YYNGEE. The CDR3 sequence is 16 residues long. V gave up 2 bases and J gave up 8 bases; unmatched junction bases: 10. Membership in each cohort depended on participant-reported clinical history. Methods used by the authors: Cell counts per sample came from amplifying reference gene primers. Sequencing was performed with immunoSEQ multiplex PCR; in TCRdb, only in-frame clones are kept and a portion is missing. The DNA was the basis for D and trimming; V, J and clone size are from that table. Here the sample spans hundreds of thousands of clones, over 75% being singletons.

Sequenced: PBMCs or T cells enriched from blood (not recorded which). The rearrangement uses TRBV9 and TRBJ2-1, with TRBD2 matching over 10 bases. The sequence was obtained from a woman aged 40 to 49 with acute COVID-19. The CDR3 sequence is CASSVNSVAGGHEQFF. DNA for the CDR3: TGTGCCAGCAGCGTCAACTCGGTAGCGGGGGGCCATGAGCAGTTCTTC.